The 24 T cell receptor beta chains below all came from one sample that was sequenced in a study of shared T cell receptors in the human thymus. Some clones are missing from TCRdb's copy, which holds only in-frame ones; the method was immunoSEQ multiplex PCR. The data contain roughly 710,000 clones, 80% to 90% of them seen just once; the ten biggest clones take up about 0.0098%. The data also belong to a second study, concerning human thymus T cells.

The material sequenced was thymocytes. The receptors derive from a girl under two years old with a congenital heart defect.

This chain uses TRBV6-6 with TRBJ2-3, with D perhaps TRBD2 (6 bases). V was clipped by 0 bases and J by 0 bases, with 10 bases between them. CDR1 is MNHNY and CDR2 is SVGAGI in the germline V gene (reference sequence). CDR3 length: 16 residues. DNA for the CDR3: TGTGCCAGCAGTTACTCTTTGGGGAGGAGCACAGATACGCAGTATTTT. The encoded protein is CASSYSLGRSTDTQYF.

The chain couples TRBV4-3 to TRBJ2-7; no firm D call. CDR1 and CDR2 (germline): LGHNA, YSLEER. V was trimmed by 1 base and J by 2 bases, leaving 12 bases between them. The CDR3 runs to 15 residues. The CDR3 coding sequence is TGCGCCAGCAGCCAAGGACGAGGAGCCCCCTACGAGCAGTACTTC. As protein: CASSQGRGAPYEQYF.

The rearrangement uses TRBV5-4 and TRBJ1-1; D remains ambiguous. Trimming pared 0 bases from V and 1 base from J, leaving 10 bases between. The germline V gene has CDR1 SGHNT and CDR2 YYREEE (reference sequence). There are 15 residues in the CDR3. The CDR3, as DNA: TGTGCCAGCAGCTTGGTAAACTCCGAGAACACTGAAGCTTTCTTT. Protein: CASSLVNSENTEAFF.

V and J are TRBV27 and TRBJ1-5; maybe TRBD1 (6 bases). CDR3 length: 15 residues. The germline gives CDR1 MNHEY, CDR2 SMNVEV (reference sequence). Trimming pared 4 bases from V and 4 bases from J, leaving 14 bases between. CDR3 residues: CASSCRQEINQPQHF. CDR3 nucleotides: TGTGCCAGCAGTTGTCGACAGGAAATTAATCAGCCCCAGCATTTT.

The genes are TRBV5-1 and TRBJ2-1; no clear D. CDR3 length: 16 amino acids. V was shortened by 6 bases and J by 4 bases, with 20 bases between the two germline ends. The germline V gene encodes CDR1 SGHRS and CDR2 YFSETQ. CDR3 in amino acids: CASNLYPGPAYNEQFF. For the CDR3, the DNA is TGCGCCAGCAACCTCTACCCGGGTCCCGCTTACAATGAGCAGTTCTTC.

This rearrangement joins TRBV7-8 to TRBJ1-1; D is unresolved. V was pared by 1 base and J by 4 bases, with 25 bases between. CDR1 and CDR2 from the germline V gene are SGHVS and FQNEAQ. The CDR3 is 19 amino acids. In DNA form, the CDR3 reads TGTGCCAGCAGCTTAGAATCGGCGGAATATCCTCCCCGGGGCACTGAAGCTTTCTTT. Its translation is CASSLESAEYPPRGTEAFF.

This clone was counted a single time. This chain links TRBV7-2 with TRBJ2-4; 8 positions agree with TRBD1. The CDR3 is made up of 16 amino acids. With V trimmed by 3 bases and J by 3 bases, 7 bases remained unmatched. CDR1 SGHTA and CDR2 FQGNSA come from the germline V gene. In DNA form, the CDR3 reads TGTGCCAGCAGCTTGGACCGGGACAGGAACAAAAACATTCAGTACTTC. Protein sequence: CASSLDRDRNKNIQYF.

This CDR3 is CASSLEGRVHEQYF. The CDR3 coding sequence is TGTGCCAGCAGTTTGGAAGGGAGAGTCCACGAGCAGTACTTC. V is TRBV6-5 and J is TRBJ2-7; possible D gene TRBD2, 5 bases. V dropped 4 bases and J dropped 5 bases, with 15 bases sitting between them. The CDR3 has 14 residues. The V gene's germline CDR1 is MNHEY and CDR2 SVGAGI.

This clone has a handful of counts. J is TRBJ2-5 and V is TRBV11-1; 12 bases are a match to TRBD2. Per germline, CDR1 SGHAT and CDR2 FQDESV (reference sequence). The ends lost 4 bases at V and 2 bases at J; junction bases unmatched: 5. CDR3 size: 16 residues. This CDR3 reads CASSSRLAGEQETQYF. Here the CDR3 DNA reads TGTGCCAGCAGCTCACGACTAGCGGGGGAACAAGAGACCCAGTACTTC.

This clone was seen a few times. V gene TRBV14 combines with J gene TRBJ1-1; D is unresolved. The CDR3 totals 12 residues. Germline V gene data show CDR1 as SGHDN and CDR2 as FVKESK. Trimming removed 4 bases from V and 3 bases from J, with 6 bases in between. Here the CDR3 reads CASSLRDTEAFF. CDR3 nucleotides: TGTGCCAGCAGCCTTCGGGACACTGAAGCTTTCTTT.

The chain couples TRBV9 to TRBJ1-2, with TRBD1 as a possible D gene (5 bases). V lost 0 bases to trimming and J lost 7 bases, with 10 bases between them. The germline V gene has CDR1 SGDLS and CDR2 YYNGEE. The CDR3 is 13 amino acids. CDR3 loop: CASSVDQQGGYTF. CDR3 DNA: TGTGCCAGCAGCGTAGATCAGCAGGGTGGCTACACCTTC.

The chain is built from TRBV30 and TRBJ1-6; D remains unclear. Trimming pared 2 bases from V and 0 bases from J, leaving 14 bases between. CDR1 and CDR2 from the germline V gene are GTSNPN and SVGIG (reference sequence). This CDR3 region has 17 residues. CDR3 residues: CAWSKGDLSSYNSPLHF. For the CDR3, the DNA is TGTGCCTGGAGTAAAGGAGACTTGAGCTCCTATAATTCACCCCTCCACTTT.

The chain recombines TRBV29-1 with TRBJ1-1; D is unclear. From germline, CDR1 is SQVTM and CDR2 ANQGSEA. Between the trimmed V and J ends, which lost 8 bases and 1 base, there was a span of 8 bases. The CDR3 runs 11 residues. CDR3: CSLGQNTEAFF. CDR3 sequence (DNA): TGCAGCCTGGGCCAGAACACTGAAGCTTTCTTT.

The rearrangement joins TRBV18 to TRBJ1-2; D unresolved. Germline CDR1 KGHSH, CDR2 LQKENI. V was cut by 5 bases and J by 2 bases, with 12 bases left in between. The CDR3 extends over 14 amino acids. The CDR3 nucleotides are TGTGCCAGCTCAGTTGCCAGGATGAACTATGGCTACACCTTC. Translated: CASSVARMNYGYTF.

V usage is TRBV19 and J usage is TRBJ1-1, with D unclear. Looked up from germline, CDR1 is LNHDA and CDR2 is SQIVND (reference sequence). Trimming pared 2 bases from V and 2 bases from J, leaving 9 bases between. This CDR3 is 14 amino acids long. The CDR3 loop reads CASSICQENTEAFF. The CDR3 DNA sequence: TGTGCCAGTAGTATATGCCAGGAAAACACTGAAGCTTTCTTT.

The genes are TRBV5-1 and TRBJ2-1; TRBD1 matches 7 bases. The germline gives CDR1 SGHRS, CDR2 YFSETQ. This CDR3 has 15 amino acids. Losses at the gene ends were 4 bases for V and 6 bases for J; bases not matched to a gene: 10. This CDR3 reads CASSINRGRGNEQFF. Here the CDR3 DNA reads TGCGCCAGCAGCATCAACAGGGGCCGGGGCAATGAGCAGTTCTTC.

The CDR3 here is CASSLTSGGGTDTQYF. DNA for the CDR3: TGCGCCAGCAGCTTGACTAGCGGGGGGGGCACAGATACGCAGTATTTT. The chain has TRBV5-1 and TRBJ2-3; 13 bases are a match to TRBD2. After removal of 1 base from V and 1 base from J, the junction contained 0 bases not matched to a gene. This CDR3 spans 16 amino acids. CDR1 is SGHRS, CDR2 YFSETQ, per germline. The full variable domain, completed using reference TRBV5-1 and TRBJ2-3, is KAGVTQTPRYLIKTRGQQVTLSCSPISGHRSVSWYQQTPGQGLQFLFEYFSETQRNKGNFPGRFSGRQFSNSRSEMNVSTLELGDSALYLCASSLTSGGGTDTQYFGPGTRLTVL.

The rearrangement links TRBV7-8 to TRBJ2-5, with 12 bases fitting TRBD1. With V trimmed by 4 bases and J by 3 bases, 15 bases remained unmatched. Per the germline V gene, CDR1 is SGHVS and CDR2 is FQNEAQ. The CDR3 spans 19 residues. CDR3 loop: CASSSGQGALWSVEETQYF. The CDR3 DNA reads TGTGCCAGCAGCTCGGGACAGGGGGCCCTTTGGTCTGTGGAAGAGACCCAGTACTTC. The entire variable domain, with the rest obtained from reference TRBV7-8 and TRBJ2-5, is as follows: GAGVSQSPRYKVAKRGQDVALRCDPISGHVSLFWYQQALGQGPEFLTYFQNEAQLDKSGLPSDRFFAERPEGSVSTLKIQRTQQEDSAVYLCASSSGQGALWSVEETQYFGPGTRLLVL.

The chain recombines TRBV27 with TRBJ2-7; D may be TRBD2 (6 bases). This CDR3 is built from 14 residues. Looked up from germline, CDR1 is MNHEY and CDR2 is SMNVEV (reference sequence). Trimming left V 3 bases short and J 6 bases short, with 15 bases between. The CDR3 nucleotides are TGTGCCAGCAGTTTGGTACGCGGGGTGGTCGAGCAGTACTTC. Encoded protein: CASSLVRGVVEQYF.

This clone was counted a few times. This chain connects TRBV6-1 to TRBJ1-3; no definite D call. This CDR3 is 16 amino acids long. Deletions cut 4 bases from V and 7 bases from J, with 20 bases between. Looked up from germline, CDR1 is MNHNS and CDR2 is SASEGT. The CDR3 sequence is CASSGEFLGIGNTIYF. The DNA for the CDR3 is TGTGCCAGCAGTGGAGAGTTTCTAGGAATTGGCAACACCATATATTTT.

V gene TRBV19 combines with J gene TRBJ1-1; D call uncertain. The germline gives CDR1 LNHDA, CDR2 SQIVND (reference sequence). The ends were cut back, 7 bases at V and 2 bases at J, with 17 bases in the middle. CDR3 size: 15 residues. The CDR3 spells CASIPGYRENTEAFF. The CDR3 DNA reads TGTGCCAGTATACCCGGGTATCGGGAAAACACTGAAGCTTTCTTT.

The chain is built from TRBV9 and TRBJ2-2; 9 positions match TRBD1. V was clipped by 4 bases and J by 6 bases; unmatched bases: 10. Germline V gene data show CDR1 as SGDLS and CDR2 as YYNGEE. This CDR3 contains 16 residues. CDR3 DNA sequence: TGTGCCAGCAGCCTCACGGACAGGGGTAGGGCCGGGGAGCTGTTTTTT. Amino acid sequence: CASSLTDRGRAGELFF.

The CDR3 sequence: CASTRLTGDPQGYTF. DNA for the CDR3: TGTGCCAGCACGCGACTTACAGGGGACCCACAGGGCTACACCTTC. V usage is TRBV18 and J usage is TRBJ1-2; 7 nucleotides align to TRBD1. CDR1 and CDR2 (germline): KGHSH, LQKENI. The length of the CDR3 is 15 residues. The ends lost 8 bases at V and 8 bases at J; junction bases unmatched: 17. Drawing the rest from reference TRBV18 and TRBJ1-2, the complete variable domain is NAGVMQNPRHLVRRRGQEARLRCSPMKGHSHVYWYRQLPEEGLKFMVYLQKENIIDESGMPKERFSAEFPKEGPSILRIQQVVRGDSAAYFCASTRLTGDPQGYTFGSGTRLTVV.

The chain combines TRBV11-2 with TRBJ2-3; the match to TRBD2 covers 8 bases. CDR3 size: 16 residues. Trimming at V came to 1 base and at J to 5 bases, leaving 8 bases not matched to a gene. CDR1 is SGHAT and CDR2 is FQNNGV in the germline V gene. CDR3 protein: CASSLAASGWGDTQYF. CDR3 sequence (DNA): TGTGCCAGCAGCTTAGCCGCTAGCGGGTGGGGAGATACGCAGTATTTT.